This record covers a single T cell receptor (beta chain). What it binds is unknown. This entry is derived from a study of PD-1 blockade in mismatch repair-deficient tumors. Overall study findings and caveats: Tumor-resident clones, often undetectable pretreatment in blood, expanded then contracted after pembrolizumab.

Clones were read by immunoSEQ multiplex PCR, and TCRdb kept only the in-frame ones, dropping some. The profile shows under 150,000 clones, 86% of them singletons. The CDR3 sequence is 19 residues long. With V trimmed by 3 bases and J by 0 bases, 10 bases remained unmatched. Germline CDR1 reads LGHNA; CDR2 reads YSLEER. The clonotype comes from an adult with mismatch repair-deficient cancer. The V call is TRBV4-3, the J call TRBJ2-2; TRBD2 matches at 10 bases. The specimen comprised peripheral blood, sampled 44 weeks after starting pembrolizumab. The CDR3 region has the DNA TGCGCCAGCAGCCAGGACCCCGGACTAGCGGCCACGAACACCGGGGAGCTGTTTTTT. It yields the protein CASSQDPGLAATNTGELFF.